This T cell receptor (beta chain) was identified in a study of blood T cell repertoires in COVID-19. Looking at the study overall: Material from acute and convalescent COVID-19 was sourced from the United States, Italy and Spain. T cells, B-cell-depleted T cells, or PBMCs provided the cDNA or gDNA that served as material.

Sequencing used immunoSEQ multiplex PCR; TCRdb keeps in-frame clones, though not all of them. The repertoire holds 280,000 or so clones, nearly 90% seen once, with around 1.7% in the top ten. Recruitment covered under 25 US areas and drew participants whose ages spanned 18 to 89 years. Clinical history reported by participants formed the basis on which cohorts were assigned. Between the trimmed V and J ends, which lost 4 bases and 5 bases, there was a span of 16 bases. This CDR3 has 15 amino acids. Germline loops: CDR1 SGDLS, CDR2 YYNGEE. This chain connects TRBV9 to TRBJ2-1; D is possibly TRBD2 (5 bases). This TCR came from a young woman with acute COVID-19. Sequenced input: PBMCs or T cells enriched from blood (not recorded which). CDR3 DNA sequence: TGTGCCAGCAGCCCCGTTGCGGGTCCAGACAATGAGCAGTTCTTC. Translated: CASSPVAGPDNEQFF.